In this sample, the clone carrying this T cell receptor (beta chain) turned up a few times. These data originate in a study of blood T cell repertoires in COVID-19. Libraries were prepared by immunoSEQ multiplex PCR; TCRdb keeps only in-frame clonotypes and omits some of them. The data hold around 150,000 clones, with 65% to 85% observed a single time. The CDR3 consists of 19 residues. V gave up 3 bases and J gave up 4 bases, with 24 bases separating them. Germline CDR1 reads ENHRY; CDR2 reads SYGVKD. The genes are TRBV10-3 and TRBJ1-4; perhaps TRBD1 as D (6 bases). This TCR came from a woman aged 50 to 60 with acute or convalescent COVID-19. Sequenced: peripheral blood. The CDR3 loop is CAISDRIAGAKVYNEKLFF. CDR3 sequence (DNA): TGTGCCATCAGTGACCGTATTGCAGGGGCTAAAGTTTATAATGAAAAACTGTTTTTT.